This T cell receptor beta chain was identified in a study of OX40 agonist ivuxolimab in advanced cancers. Study context: Dosing consisted of intravenous ivuxolimab at 0.01 to 10 mg/kg every 2 weeks.

CDR1 and CDR2 from the germline V gene are SGHRS and YFSETQ. The J segment lost 4 bases and the V segment lost 4 bases, leaving 7 bases of the junction unmatched. This CDR3 is built from 14 residues. This clone was counted once. Generated by immunoSEQ multiplex PCR, the TCRdb table keeps only in-frame clones and is missing some. The sample contains roughly 90,000 clones, approximately 91% of which appear only once. Sample: CD4+ or CD8+ T cells sorted from blood, taken in a trial of the OX40 agonist ivuxolimab. The chain couples TRBV5-1 to TRBJ2-7, with TRBD1 matching 8 bases. The sequence was collected from an adult with an advanced solid tumor such as melanoma, head and neck, liver or kidney cancer. Here the CDR3 reads CASSPGTGIYEQYF. CDR3 sequence (DNA): TGCGCCAGCAGCCCCGGGACAGGAATTTACGAGCAGTACTTC.